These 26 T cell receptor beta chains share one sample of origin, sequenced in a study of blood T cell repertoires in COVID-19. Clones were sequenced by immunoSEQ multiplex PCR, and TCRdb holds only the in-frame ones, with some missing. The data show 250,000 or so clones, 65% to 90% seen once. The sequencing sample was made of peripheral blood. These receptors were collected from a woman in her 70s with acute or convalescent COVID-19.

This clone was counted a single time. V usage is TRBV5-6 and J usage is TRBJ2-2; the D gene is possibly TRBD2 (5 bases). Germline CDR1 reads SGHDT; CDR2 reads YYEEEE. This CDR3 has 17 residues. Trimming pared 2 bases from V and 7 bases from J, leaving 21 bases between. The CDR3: CASSFKWTRQRNGELFF. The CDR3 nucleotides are TGTGCCAGCAGCTTTAAGTGGACTCGGCAAAGGAACGGGGAGCTGTTTTTT.

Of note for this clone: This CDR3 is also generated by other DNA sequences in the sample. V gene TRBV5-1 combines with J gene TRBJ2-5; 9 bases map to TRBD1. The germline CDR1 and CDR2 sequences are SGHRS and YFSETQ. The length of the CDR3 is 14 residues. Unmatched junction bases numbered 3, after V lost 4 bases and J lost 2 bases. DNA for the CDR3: TGCGCCAGCAGCCCGGGACAGGGACAAGAGACCCAGTACTTC. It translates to CASSPGQGQETQYF.

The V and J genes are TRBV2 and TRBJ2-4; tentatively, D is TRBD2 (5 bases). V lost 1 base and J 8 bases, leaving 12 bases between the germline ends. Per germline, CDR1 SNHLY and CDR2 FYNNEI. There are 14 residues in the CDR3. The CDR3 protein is CASSEVSGGDIQYF. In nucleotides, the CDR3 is TGTGCCAGCAGTGAAGTCAGCGGTGGGGACATTCAGTACTTC.

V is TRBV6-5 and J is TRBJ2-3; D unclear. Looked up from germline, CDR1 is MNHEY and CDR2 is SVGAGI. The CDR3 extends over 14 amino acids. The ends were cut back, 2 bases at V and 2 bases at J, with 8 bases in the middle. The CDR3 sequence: CASSYPGSTDTQYF. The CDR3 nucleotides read TGTGCCAGCAGTTACCCCGGGTCCACAGATACGCAGTATTTT.

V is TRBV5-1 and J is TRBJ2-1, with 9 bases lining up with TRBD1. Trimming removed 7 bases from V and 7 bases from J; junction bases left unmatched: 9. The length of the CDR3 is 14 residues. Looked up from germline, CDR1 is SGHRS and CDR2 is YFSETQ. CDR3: CASGPGQGTNEQFF. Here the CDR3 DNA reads TGCGCCAGCGGACCGGGACAGGGTACAAATGAGCAGTTCTTC.

The CDR3 spells CASSPRRGGSYGYTF. The CDR3 nucleotides are TGTGCCAGCTCACCGCGGAGGGGGGGGAGCTATGGCTACACCTTC. The J gene is TRBJ1-2, the V gene TRBV18; D is possibly TRBD1 (6 bases). Germline V gene data show CDR1 as KGHSH and CDR2 as LQKENI. Trimming took 3 bases from V and 4 from J, leaving 15 bases between them. The CDR3 totals 15 residues.

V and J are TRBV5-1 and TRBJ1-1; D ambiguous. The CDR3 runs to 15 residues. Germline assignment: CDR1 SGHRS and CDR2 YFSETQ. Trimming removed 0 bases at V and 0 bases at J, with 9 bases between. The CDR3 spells CASSLVLGVNTEAFF. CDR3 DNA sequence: TGCGCCAGCAGCTTGGTGCTCGGGGTGAACACTGAAGCTTTCTTT.

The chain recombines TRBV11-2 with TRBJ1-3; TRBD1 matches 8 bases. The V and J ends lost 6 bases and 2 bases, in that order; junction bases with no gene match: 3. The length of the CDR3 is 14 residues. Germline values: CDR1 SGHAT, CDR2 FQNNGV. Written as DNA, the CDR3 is TGTGCCAGCAGTCAGGGGGCGACTGGAAACACCATATATTTT. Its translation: CASSQGATGNTIYF.

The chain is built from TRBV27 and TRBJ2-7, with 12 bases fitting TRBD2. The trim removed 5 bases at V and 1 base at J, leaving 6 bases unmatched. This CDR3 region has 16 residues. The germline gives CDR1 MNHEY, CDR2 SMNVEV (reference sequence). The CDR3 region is CASSRLAGGLSYEQYF. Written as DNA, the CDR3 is TGTGCCAGCAGTCGGCTAGCGGGGGGGCTTTCCTACGAGCAGTACTTC.

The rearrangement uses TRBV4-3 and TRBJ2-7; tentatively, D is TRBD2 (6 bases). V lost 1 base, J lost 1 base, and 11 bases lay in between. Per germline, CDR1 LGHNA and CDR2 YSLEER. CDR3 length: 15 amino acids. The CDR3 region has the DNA TGCGCCAGCAGCCAAGCGCCGGGGGAGTCCTACGAGCAGTACTTC. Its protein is CASSQAPGESYEQYF.

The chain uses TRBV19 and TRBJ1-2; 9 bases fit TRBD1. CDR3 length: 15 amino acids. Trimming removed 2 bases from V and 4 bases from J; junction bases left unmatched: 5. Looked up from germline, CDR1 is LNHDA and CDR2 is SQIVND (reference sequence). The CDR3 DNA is TGTGCCAGTAGTATAACCCGGGACAGGGCCTATGGCTACACCTTC. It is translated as CASSITRDRAYGYTF. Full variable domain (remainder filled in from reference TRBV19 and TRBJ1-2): DGGITQSPKYLFRKEGQNVTLSCEQNLNHDAMYWYRQDPGQGLRLIYYSQIVNDFQKGDIAEGYSVSREKKESFPLTVTSAQKNPTAFYLCASSITRDRAYGYTFGSGTRLTVV.

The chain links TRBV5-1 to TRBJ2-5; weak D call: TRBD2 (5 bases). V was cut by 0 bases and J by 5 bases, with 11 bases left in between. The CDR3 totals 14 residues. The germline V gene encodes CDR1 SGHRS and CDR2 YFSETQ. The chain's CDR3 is CASSLGTLGETQYF. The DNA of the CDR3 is TGCGCCAGCAGCTTGGGGACTCTTGGGGAGACCCAGTACTTC.

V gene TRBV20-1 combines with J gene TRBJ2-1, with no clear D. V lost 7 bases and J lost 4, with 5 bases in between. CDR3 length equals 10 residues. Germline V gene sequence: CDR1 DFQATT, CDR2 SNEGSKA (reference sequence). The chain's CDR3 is CSVRYNEQFF. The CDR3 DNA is TGCAGTGTCAGATACAATGAGCAGTTCTTC.

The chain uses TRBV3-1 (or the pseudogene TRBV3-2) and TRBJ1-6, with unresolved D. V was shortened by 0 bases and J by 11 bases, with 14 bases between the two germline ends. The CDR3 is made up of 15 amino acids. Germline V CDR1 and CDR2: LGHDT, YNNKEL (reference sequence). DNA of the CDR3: TGTGCCAGCAGCCAAGATCTTCAGGTTCAGGCACCCCTCCACTTT. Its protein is CASSQDLQVQAPLHF.

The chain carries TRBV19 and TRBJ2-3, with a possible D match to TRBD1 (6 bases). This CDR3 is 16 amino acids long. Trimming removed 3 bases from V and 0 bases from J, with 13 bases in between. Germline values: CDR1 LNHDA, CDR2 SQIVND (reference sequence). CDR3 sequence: CASSIGTPTSTDTQYF. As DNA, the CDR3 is TGTGCCAGTAGTATTGGGACACCTACTAGCACAGATACGCAGTATTTT.

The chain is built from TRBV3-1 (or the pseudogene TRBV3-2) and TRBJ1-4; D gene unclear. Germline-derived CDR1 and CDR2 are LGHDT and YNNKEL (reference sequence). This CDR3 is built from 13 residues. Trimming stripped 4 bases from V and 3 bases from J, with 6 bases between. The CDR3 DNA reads TGTGCCAGCAGCCCGTTCCCTAATGAAAAACTGTTTTTT. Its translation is CASSPFPNEKLFF.

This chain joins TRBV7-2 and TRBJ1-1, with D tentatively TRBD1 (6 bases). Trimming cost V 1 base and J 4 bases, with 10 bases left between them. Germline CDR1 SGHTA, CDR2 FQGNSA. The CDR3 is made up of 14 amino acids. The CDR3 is CASSLDRVVTEAFF. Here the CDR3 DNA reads TGTGCCAGCAGCTTAGACAGGGTAGTCACTGAAGCTTTCTTT. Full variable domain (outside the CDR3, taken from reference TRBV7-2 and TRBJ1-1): GAGVSQSPSNKVTEKGKDVELRCDPISGHTALYWYRQSLGQGLEFLIYFQGNSAPDKSGLPSDRFSAERTGGSVSTLTIQRTQQEDSAVYLCASSLDRVVTEAFFGQGTRLTVV.

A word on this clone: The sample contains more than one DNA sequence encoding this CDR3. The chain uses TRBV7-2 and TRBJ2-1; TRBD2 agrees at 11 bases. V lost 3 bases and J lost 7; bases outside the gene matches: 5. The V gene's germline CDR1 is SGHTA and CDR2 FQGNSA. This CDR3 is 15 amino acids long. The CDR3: CASSFLAGGINEQFF. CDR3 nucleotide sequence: TGTGCCAGCAGCTTCCTAGCGGGGGGTATAAATGAGCAGTTCTTC. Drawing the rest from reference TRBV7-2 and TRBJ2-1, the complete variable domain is GAGVSQSPSNKVTEKGKDVELRCDPISGHTALYWYRQSLGQGLEFLIYFQGNSAPDKSGLPSDRFSAERTGGSVSTLTIQRTQQEDSAVYLCASSFLAGGINEQFFGPGTRLTVL.

The CDR3 DNA reads as TGTGCCAGCAGTCAGACAGCTTACACTGAAGCTTTCTTT. It encodes CASSQTAYTEAFF. V gene TRBV6-5 combines with J gene TRBJ1-1; D may be TRBD1 (5 bases). The CDR3 consists of 13 residues. Germline CDR1 is MNHEY and CDR2 is SVGAGI. The V and J ends lost 5 bases and 3 bases respectively, with 10 bases between them.

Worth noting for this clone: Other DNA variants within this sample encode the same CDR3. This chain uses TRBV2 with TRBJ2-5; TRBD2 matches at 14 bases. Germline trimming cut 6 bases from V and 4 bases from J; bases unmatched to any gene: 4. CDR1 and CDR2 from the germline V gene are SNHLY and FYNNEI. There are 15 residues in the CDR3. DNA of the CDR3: TGTGCCAGCAGAGGCGGGACTAGCGGGGGAGAGACCCAGTACTTC. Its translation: CASRGGTSGGETQYF.

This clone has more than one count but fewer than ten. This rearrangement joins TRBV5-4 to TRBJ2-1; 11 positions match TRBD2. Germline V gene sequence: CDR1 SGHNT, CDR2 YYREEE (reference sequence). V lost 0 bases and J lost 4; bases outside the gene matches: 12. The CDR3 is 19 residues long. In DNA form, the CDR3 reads TGTGCCAGCAGCTTGGGAGTACTAGCGGGGGATTCTCTTTACAATGAGCAGTTCTTC. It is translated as CASSLGVLAGDSLYNEQFF.

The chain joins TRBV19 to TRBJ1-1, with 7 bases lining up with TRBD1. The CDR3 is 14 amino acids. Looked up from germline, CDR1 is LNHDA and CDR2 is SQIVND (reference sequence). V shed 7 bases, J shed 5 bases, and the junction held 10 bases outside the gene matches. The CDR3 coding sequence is TGTGCCAGTAAACCCGACAGGGTGGTAACTGAAGCTTTCTTT. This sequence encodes CASKPDRVVTEAFF.

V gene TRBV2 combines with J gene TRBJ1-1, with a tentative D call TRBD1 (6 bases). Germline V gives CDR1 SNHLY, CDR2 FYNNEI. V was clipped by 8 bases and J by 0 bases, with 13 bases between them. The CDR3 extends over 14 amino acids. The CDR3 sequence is CASSQGTVNTEAFF. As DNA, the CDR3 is TGTGCCAGCTCTCAGGGGACGGTGAACACTGAAGCTTTCTTT.

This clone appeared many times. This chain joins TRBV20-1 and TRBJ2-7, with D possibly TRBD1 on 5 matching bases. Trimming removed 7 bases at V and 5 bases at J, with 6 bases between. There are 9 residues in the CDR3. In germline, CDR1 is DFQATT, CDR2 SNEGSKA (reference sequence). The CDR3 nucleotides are TGCAGTGTGGGGCACGAGCAGTACTTC. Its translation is CSVGHEQYF.

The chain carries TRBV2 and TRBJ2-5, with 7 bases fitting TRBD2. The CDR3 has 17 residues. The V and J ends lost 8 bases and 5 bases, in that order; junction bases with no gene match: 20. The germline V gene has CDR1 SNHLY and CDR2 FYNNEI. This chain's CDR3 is CASGGVAARGGGETQYF. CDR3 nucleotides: TGTGCCAGCGGGGGGGTCGCGGCGAGGGGCGGAGGGGAGACCCAGTACTTC.

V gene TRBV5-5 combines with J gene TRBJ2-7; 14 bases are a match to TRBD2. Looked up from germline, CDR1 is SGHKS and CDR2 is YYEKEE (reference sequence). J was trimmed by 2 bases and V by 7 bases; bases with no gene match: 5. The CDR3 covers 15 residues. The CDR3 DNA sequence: TGTGCCAGCTCGACTAGCGGGGGGGCCGCCTACGAGCAGTACTTC. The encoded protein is CASSTSGGAAYEQYF. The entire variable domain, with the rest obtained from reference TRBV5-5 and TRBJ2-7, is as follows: DAGVTQSPTHLIKTRGQQVTLRCSPISGHKSVSWYQQVLGQGPQFIFQYYEKEERGRGNFPDRFSARQFPNYSSELNVNALLLGDSALYLCASSTSGGAAYEQYFGPGTRLTVT.